This passage covers 7 T cell receptor beta chains from one sample sequenced in a study of blood T cell repertoires in COVID-19 (dated by TCRdb to 2020 to 2022). Library method: the immunoSEQ multiplex PCR assay. The source is immuneACCESS, and TCRdb retained only in-frame sequences with V and J called. Part of the clones is not carried over; for the studies checked, unresolved V genes explain less than half of this, and the remainder is unexplained. For this sample the table gives under 450,000 clones, of which roughly 86% were detected only once. In total, the top ten clones hold roughly 1.2% of the sample. The sample taken for sequencing was peripheral blood. These receptors were collected from a human donor with acute or convalescent COVID-19. The donor label of this sample is uncertain.

The V and J genes are TRBV19 and TRBJ2-3, with 12 nucleotides matching TRBD2. Trimming took 5 bases from V and 2 from J; bases not matched to a gene: 2. CDR1 and CDR2 (germline): LNHDA, SQIVND (reference sequence). The CDR3 runs to 15 residues. In nucleotides, the CDR3 is TGTGCCAGTAGTCTAGCGGGAGGGACCACAGATACGCAGTATTTT. It translates to CASSLAGGTTDTQYF.

This chain joins TRBV14 and TRBJ1-3; D unclear. The CDR3 runs 14 residues. V dropped 0 bases and J dropped 7 bases, with 10 bases sitting between them. Germline CDR1 is SGHDN and CDR2 is FVKESK. CDR3 protein: CASSQDFHTNTIYF. The CDR3 DNA reads TGTGCCAGCAGCCAAGATTTTCACACGAACACCATATATTTT.

The chain combines TRBV29-1 with TRBJ1-1; D is unresolved. Germline-derived CDR1 and CDR2 are SQVTM and ANQGSEA. V was cut by 0 bases and J by 10 bases, with 12 bases left in between. CDR3 length equals 12 residues. The CDR3 sequence: CSVEDTDFSAFF. In DNA, the CDR3 is TGCAGCGTTGAAGACACAGATTTCTCAGCTTTCTTT.

The J gene is TRBJ2-3, the V gene TRBV5-5, with 10 bases fitting TRBD1. This CDR3 region has 19 residues. V shed 0 bases, J shed 2 bases, and the junction held 12 bases outside the gene matches. Germline CDR1 reads SGHKS; CDR2 reads YYEKEE (reference sequence). The CDR3, as DNA: TGTGCCAGCAGCTTGGACCGGCGAGGGACAGGGGCCGCCACAGATACGCAGTATTTT. It encodes CASSLDRRGTGAATDTQYF.

This chain uses TRBV6-5 with TRBJ1-3; TRBD1 matches at 7 bases. Losses at the gene ends were 5 bases for V and 4 bases for J; bases not matched to a gene: 2. Germline lookup yields CDR1 MNHEY and CDR2 SVGAGI. This CDR3 has 13 amino acids. The CDR3 nucleotides are TGTGCCAGCAGTAAGACAGGGGGAAACACCATATATTTT. Amino acids: CASSKTGGNTIYF.

V gene TRBV29-1 combines with J gene TRBJ1-2, with 8 bases aligning to TRBD1. The CDR3 has 12 amino acids. Germline V gene lookup returns CDR1 SQVTM and CDR2 ANQGSEA. Trimming at V came to 7 bases and at J to 6 bases, leaving 7 bases not matched to a gene. The CDR3 bases are TGCAGCGCCCAGGACAGGGCACATGGCTACACCTTC. Amino acid sequence: CSAQDRAHGYTF.

This rearrangement joins TRBV12-5 to TRBJ2-1; TRBD2 is a possible D gene (5 bases). The CDR3 extends over 14 amino acids. V lost 5 bases, J lost 1 base, and 9 bases lay in between. CDR1 is LGHNT and CDR2 is FRNRAP in the germline V gene. The CDR3 loop is CASGQSGSYNEQFF. In DNA form, the CDR3 reads TGTGCTAGTGGTCAAAGCGGTTCCTACAATGAGCAGTTCTTC.